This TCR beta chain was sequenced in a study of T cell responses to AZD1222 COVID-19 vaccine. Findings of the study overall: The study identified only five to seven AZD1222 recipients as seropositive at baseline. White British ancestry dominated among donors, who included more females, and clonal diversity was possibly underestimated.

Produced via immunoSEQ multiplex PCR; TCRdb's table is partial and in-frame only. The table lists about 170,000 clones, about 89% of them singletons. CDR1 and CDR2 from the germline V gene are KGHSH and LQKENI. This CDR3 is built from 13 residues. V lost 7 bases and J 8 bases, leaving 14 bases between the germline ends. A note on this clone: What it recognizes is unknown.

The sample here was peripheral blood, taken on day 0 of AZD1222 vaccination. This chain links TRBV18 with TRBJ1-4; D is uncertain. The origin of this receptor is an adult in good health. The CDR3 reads CASLGDLGEKLFF. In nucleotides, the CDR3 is TGTGCCAGCTTGGGCGACTTAGGGGAAAAACTGTTTTTT.